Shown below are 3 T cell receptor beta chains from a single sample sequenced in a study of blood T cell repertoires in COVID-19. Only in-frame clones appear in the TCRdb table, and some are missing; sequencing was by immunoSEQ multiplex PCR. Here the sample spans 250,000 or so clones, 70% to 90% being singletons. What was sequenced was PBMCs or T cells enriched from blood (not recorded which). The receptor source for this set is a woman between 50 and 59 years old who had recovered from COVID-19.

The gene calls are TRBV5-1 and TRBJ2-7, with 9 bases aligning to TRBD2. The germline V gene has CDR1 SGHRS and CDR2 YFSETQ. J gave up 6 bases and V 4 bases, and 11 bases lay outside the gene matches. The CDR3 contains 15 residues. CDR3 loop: CASSPDVAGGSEQYF. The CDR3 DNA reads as TGCGCCAGCAGCCCCGACGTTGCGGGAGGGTCCGAGCAGTACTTC.

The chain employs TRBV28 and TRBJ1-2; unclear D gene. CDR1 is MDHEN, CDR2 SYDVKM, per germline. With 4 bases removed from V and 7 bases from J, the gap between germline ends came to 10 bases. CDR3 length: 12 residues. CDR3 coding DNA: TGTGCCAGCAGTTCTATCGTCTCTGGCTACACCTTC. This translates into CASSSIVSGYTF.

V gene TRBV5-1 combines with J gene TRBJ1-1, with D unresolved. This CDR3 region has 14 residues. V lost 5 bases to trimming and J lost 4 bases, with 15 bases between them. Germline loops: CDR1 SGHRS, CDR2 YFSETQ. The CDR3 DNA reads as TGCGCCAGCAGTACGACGGGGTTTGGCACTGAAGCTTTCTTT. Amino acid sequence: CASSTTGFGTEAFF.